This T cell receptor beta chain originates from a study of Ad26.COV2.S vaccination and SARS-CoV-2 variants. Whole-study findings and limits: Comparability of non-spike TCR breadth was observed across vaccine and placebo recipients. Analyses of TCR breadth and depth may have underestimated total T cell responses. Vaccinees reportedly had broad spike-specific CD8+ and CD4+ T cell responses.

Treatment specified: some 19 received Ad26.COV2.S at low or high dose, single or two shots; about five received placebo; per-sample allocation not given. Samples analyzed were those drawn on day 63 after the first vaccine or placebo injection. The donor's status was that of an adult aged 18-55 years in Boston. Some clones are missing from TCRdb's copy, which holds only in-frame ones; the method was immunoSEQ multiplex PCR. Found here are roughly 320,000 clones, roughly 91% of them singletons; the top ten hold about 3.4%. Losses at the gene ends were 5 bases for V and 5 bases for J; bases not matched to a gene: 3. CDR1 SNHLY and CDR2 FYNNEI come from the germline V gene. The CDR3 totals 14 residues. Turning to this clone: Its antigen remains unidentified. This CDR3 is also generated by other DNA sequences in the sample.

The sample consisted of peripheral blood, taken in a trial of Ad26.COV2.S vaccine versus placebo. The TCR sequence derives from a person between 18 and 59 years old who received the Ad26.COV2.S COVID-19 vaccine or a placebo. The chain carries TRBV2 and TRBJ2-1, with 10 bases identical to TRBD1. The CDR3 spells CASSRTGGNNEQFF. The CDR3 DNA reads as TGTGCCAGCAGTCGGACAGGGGGAAACAATGAGCAGTTCTTC.